What follows are 22 T cell receptor beta chains derived from one specimen sequenced in a study of blood T cells in healthy people across ages. Primers used in a second PCR of about 6 to 11 cycles were a sample-barcoded 5' primer and a J-beta primer mix. One entry per CDR3 protein, called by TCRdb with MiXCR from the 5' RACE reads. This sample has around 1,800,000 distinct CDR3 sequences, with roughly two fifths found just once. The sequencing input was blood. The receptors shown here come from a human donor in good health.

The J gene is TRBJ2-5, the V gene TRBV7-2; D gene unclear. Trimming removed 3 bases at V and 5 bases at J, with 10 bases between. The CDR3 runs to 13 residues. Germline V gives CDR1 SGHTA, CDR2 FQGNSA. The CDR3, as DNA: TGTGCCAGCAGCTTCGGCCCTTTCGAGACCCAGTACTTC. This encodes CASSFGPFETQYF.

With respect to this clonotype: One junction end disagrees with the germline gene, perhaps due to a read error. The chain links TRBV7-9 to TRBJ2-7; D assignment may be TRBD1 or TRBD2 (6 bases each). Looked up from germline, CDR1 is SEHNR and CDR2 is FQNEAQ (reference sequence). The CDR3 is 14 amino acids. DNA of the CDR3: TGTGCCAGCACCTTAGGGGGGCAACCCTACGAGCAGTACTTC. Its protein is CASTLGGQPYEQYF.

V gene TRBV7-9 combines with J gene TRBJ2-1, with D possibly matching TRBD2 (5 bases). V lost 5 bases and J lost 13, with 21 bases in between. The CDR3 has 14 residues. CDR1 and CDR2 from the germline V gene are SEHNR and FQNEAQ (reference sequence). CDR3 sequence reads: CASSPPDEGETQFF. CDR3 nucleotide sequence: TGTGCCAGCAGCCCACCCGACGAGGGAGAGACCCAGTTCTTC.

The chain uses TRBV25-1 and TRBJ1-4; D not certain. This CDR3 region has 15 residues. V lost 2 bases and J lost 8, with 15 bases in between. CDR1 is MGHDK and CDR2 is SYGVNS in the germline V gene. Here the CDR3 DNA reads TGTGCCAGCAGTGAAGGTAGCATGGATGACGAAAAACTGTTTTTT. This translates into CASSEGSMDDEKLFF.

The V call is TRBV15, the J call TRBJ2-7; 8 nucleotides agree with TRBD2. Per the germline V gene, CDR1 is LNHNV and CDR2 is YYDKDF (reference sequence). This CDR3 comprises 14 residues. Germline trimming cut 0 bases from V and 2 bases from J; bases unmatched to any gene: 0. CDR3 DNA: TGTGCCACCAGCAGAGATAGCGGGACCTACGAGCAGTACTTC. The encoded protein is CATSRDSGTYEQYF. The full variable domain, with the rest looked up from reference TRBV15 and TRBJ2-7, is DAMVIQNPRYQVTQFGKPVTLSCSQTLNHNVMYWYQQKSSQAPKLLFHYYDKDFNNEADTPDNFQSRRPNTSFCFLDIRSPGLGDTAMYLCATSRDSGTYEQYFGPGTRLTVT.

The chain joins TRBV4-3 to TRBJ1-1, with a tentative D call TRBD1 (5 bases). V was cut by 0 bases and J by 5 bases, with 13 bases left in between. Germline lookup yields CDR1 LGHNA and CDR2 YSLEER. The CDR3 runs to 15 residues. The CDR3 here is CASSQDPAGGTEAFF. CDR3 bases: TGCGCCAGCAGCCAAGATCCGGCGGGGGGTACTGAAGCTTTCTTT.

This clonotype was seen ten or more times. The genes are TRBV29-1 and TRBJ2-7, with D possibly TRBD1 on 6 matching bases. The CDR3 extends over 12 amino acids. Looked up from germline, CDR1 is SQVTM and CDR2 is ANQGSEA. Trimming shortened V by 8 bases and J by 0 bases, and 11 bases separated the two germline ends. CDR3 coding DNA: TGCAGCTTCCGGGACAACTCCTACGAGCAGTACTTC. Residues: CSFRDNSYEQYF.

V is TRBV7-9 and J is TRBJ2-1, with D possibly TRBD2 on 6 matching bases. The CDR3 spans 15 residues. V lost 7 bases and J 5 bases, leaving 18 bases between the germline ends. In germline, CDR1 is SEHNR, CDR2 FQNEAQ (reference sequence). The CDR3 nucleotides read TGTGCCAGCACCCTGGAGGGTGGTAATCACAATGAGCAGTTCTTC. Translation gives CASTLEGGNHNEQFF.

V gene TRBV3-1 combines with J gene TRBJ2-5; D remains ambiguous. The CDR3 covers 13 residues. V lost 4 bases and J 4 bases, leaving 10 bases between the germline ends. Germline-derived CDR1 and CDR2 are LGHDT and YNNKEL (reference sequence). The CDR3 protein is CASSPRAAETQYF. The CDR3 DNA sequence: TGTGCCAGCAGCCCACGGGCGGCAGAGACCCAGTACTTC.

The V and J genes are TRBV2 and TRBJ2-7, with 10 bases identical to TRBD1. With V trimmed by 8 bases and J by 4 bases, 5 bases remained unmatched. This CDR3 region has 13 residues. Germline V gene lookup returns CDR1 SNHLY and CDR2 FYNNEI. The DNA for the CDR3 is TGTGCCAGCCAGGACAGGGGGTATTACGAGCAGTACTTC. It is translated as CASQDRGYYEQYF.

This clonotype has only a few counts. The chain has TRBV20-1 and TRBJ2-1, with D possibly being TRBD1 (5 bases). V lost 5 bases and J lost 3, with 11 bases in between. CDR3 length: 13 amino acids. Looked up from germline, CDR1 is DFQATT and CDR2 is SNEGSKA (reference sequence). The CDR3 sequence is CSAAPDSYNEQFF. In DNA, the CDR3 is TGCAGTGCTGCCCCCGACAGCTACAATGAGCAGTTCTTC.

Only a few counts were recorded for this clonotype. CDR3 nucleotides: TGCAGTGCTTGGGGCCCTAGTATGGAGGAGCAGTACTTC. This gives the protein CSAWGPSMEEQYF. The chain has TRBV20-1 and TRBJ2-7, with a weak D call TRBD1 (5 bases). Trimming took 5 bases from V and 7 from J, leaving 18 bases between them. Germline V gene lookup returns CDR1 DFQATT and CDR2 SNEGSKA (reference sequence). This CDR3 spans 13 amino acids.

The table lists this clonotype with a few counts. The rearrangement links TRBV7-6 to TRBJ2-1; the D gene is possibly TRBD1 (6 bases). This CDR3 is built from 15 residues. Germline values: CDR1 SGHVS, CDR2 FNYEAQ. Trimming shortened V by 5 bases and J by 5 bases, and 16 bases separated the two germline ends. This chain's CDR3 is CASSPALGAHNEQFF. The CDR3 coding sequence is TGTGCCAGCAGCCCGGCTCTGGGGGCCCACAATGAGCAGTTCTTC.

The CDR3 DNA reads TGTGCCAGCAGGCTATCCGGGACGTCTAAAGCCTACGAGCAGTACTTC. Residues: CASRLSGTSKAYEQYF. This chain joins TRBV28 and TRBJ2-7; tentatively, D is TRBD1 or TRBD2 (5 bases each). This CDR3 region has 16 residues. Germline V lookup: CDR1 MDHEN, CDR2 SYDVKM. V dropped 6 bases and J dropped 2 bases, with 20 bases sitting between them.

The V gene is TRBV29-1, the J gene TRBJ1-2; 9 bases agree with TRBD1. CDR1 and CDR2 from the germline V gene are SQVTM and ANQGSEA. The CDR3 spans 14 residues. The V gene end was trimmed by 5 bases and the J gene end by 2 bases; junction bases not matched to a gene: 6. CDR3 protein: CSVSGTGPNYGYTF. DNA of the CDR3: TGCAGCGTTTCCGGGACAGGGCCGAACTATGGCTACACCTTC.

This rearrangement joins TRBV15 to TRBJ1-1; 7 nucleotides agree with TRBD1. In germline, CDR1 is LNHNV, CDR2 YYDKDF (reference sequence). The CDR3 sequence is 15 residues long. J was trimmed by 4 bases and V by 2 bases; bases with no gene match: 7. CDR3 DNA: TGTGCCACCAGCAGATATGGGGGACAGTCCACTGAAGCTTTCTTT. Residues: CATSRYGGQSTEAFF.

The J gene is TRBJ2-1, the V gene TRBV6-2 or TRBV6-3; TRBD1 matches 8 bases. Germline CDR1 reads MNHEY; CDR2 reads SVGEGT. The V segment lost 6 bases and the J segment 7 bases; nucleotides outside the gene matches: 17. CDR3 size: 17 residues. The CDR3 nucleotides read TGTGCCAGCAGGGACAGGACAGGGAAAAATATGTGGAATGAGCAGTTCTTC. Its protein product is CASRDRTGKNMWNEQFF.

A remark on this clonotype: The junction does not match germline at one end; this may be a read error. V and J are TRBV5-1 and TRBJ2-3; perhaps TRBD2 as D (5 bases). The CDR3 runs to 16 residues. From germline, CDR1 is SGHRS and CDR2 YFSETQ. The DNA of the CDR3 is TGCGCCAGCAGCTCCCCAGCGGAGGACCCCACAGATATGCAGTATTTT. Encoded protein: CASSSPAEDPTDMQYF.

This clonotype has a handful of counts. The rearrangement joins TRBV7-2 to TRBJ2-7; no reliable D call. The CDR3 contains 14 residues. Germline CDR1 is SGHTA and CDR2 is FQGNSA. Trimming cost V 5 bases and J 0 bases, with 11 bases left between them. CDR3 loop: CASSRHGLSYEQYF. CDR3 bases: TGTGCCAGCAGCCGTCACGGGCTCTCCTACGAGCAGTACTTC. Together with reference TRBV7-2 and TRBJ2-7, the CDR3 gives the full variable domain: GAGVSQSPSNKVTEKGKDVELRCDPISGHTALYWYRQSLGQGLEFLIYFQGNSAPDKSGLPSDRFSAERTGGSVSTLTIQRTQQEDSAVYLCASSRHGLSYEQYFGPGTRLTVT.

The J gene is TRBJ2-7, the V gene TRBV4-1; 8 bases are a match to TRBD1. Per germline, CDR1 MGHRA and CDR2 YSYEKL. J was trimmed by 2 bases and V by 4 bases; bases with no gene match: 10. The CDR3 loop spans 16 amino acids. The CDR3 sequence: CASSPLDRGSPYEQYF. DNA of the CDR3: TGCGCCAGCAGCCCCCTCGACAGGGGATCCCCCTACGAGCAGTACTTC.

The chain has TRBV20-1 and TRBJ1-5; 9 nucleotides line up with TRBD1. V lost 3 bases to trimming and J lost 11 bases; unmatched junction nucleotides: 14. The CDR3 is 15 residues long. Germline loops: CDR1 DFQATT, CDR2 SNEGSKA (reference sequence). The CDR3 bases are TGCAGTGCTAGCCGGGACAGGGAGTTCCCTAGCTCCCAGCATTTT. Amino acids: CSASRDREFPSSQHF.

V and J are TRBV29-1 and TRBJ2-1; TRBD2 matches at 9 bases. Germline V lookup: CDR1 SQVTM, CDR2 ANQGSEA. V shed 5 bases, J shed 4 bases, and the junction held 6 bases outside the gene matches. The CDR3 is 14 residues long. CDR3: CSVKRGDVYNEQFF. In DNA, the CDR3 is TGCAGCGTTAAGCGGGGGGACGTTTACAATGAGCAGTTCTTC.